The entry that follows covers one T cell receptor (beta chain) sequence. What it recognizes is unknown. This CDR3 comprises 14 residues. Trimming removed 3 bases from V and 0 bases from J, with 6 bases in between. Germline V CDR1 and CDR2: SEHNR, FQNEAQ (reference sequence). This sample was taken from a study of OX40 agonist ivuxolimab in advanced cancers. Overall study findings and caveats: Among the lowest peripheral clonal expansion occurred in 0.1-3.0 mg/kg partial responders. CD8+ T cells were the subset that, on average, had more expanded clones than CD4+.

The protocol was immunoSEQ multiplex PCR, while the TCRdb copy is restricted to in-frame clones and leaves out a portion. The sample holds roughly 87,000 clones; more than 80% are singletons and the top ten take almost 8.5%. The clonotype comes from an adult with an advanced solid tumor such as melanoma, head and neck, liver or kidney cancer. Source: CD4+ or CD8+ T cells sorted from blood, taken in a trial of the OX40 agonist ivuxolimab. The chain carries TRBV7-9 and TRBJ2-1; no clear D gene. This chain's CDR3 is CASSFTGSYNEQFF. CDR3 coding DNA: TGTGCCAGCAGCTTTACTGGCTCCTACAATGAGCAGTTCTTC.